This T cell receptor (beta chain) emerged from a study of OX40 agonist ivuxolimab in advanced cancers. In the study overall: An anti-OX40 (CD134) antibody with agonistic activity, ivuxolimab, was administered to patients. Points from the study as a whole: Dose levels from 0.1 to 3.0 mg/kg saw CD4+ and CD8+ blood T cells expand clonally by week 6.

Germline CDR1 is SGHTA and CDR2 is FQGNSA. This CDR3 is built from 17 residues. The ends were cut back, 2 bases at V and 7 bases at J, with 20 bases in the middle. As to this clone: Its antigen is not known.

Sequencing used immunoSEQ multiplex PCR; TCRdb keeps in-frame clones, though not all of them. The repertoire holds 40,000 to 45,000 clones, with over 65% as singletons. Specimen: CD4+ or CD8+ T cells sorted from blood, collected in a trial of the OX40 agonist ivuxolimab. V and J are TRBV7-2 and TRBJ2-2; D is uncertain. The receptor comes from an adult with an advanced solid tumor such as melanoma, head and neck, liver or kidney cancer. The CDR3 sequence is CASSLRAMRGWDGELFF. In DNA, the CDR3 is TGTGCCAGCAGCTTAAGGGCTATGAGAGGTTGGGACGGGGAGCTGTTTTTT.